Sequencing of this T cell receptor beta chain was carried out in a study of identical twins. TCRdb fed the 5' RACE reads into MiXCR, producing one record per CDR3 protein. Here the sample spans 250,000 to 350,000 distinct CDR3 sequences, 8% to 9.5% being singletons. The ends lost 8 bases at V and 0 bases at J; junction bases unmatched: 14. The CDR3 length is 18 residues. Germline CDR1 is MNHNS and CDR2 is SASEGT. This sample also appeared in a second study, on yellow fever vaccine responses in identical twins.

The chain recombines TRBV6-1 with TRBJ1-5; TRBD1 matches at 9 bases. The sample comprised CD8+ T cells sorted from blood. The TCR comes from a woman under 30 in good health. This chain's CDR3 is CASASSGTGLYSNQPQHF. CDR3 DNA: TGTGCCAGCGCCTCTTCCGGGACAGGGCTATATAGCAATCAGCCCCAGCATTTT.